This TCR beta chain originates from a study of human T cells and chemical hapten exposure. Looking at the study overall: An area of 2 cm by more than 1.5 cm on upper inner arm skin received 2% DPC for sensitization. All through the approximately 24-week study, the scalp of each patient received diphenylcyclopropenone doses weekly. Study-level points and caveats: A positive correlation with patch test score was found for PT1 expanded TCR counts.

Time point noted: pre-sensitization, week 0. Treatment denoted: therapeutic diphenylcyclopropenone sensitization with weekly scalp DPC. J gave up 11 bases and V 7 bases, and 10 bases lay outside the gene matches. This CDR3 has 14 amino acids. In germline, CDR1 is MDHEN, CDR2 SYDVKM. In the library, unique molecular identifiers were attached to individual cDNA molecules. TCRdb used MiXCR to reprocess the RACE reads, holding one entry per CDR3 protein. The sample includes roughly 100,000 distinct CDR3 sequences, around 10% of them seen just once. This clonotype was seen more than once but under ten times. Its antigen remains unknown.

This chain joins TRBV28 and TRBJ1-6, with 8 bases that match TRBD1. The sample consisted of whole blood, taken in connection with sensitization to the hapten diphenylcyclopropenone (DPC). The receptor's source is a woman between 45 and 60 years old with alopecia areata. Some clones in this sample may be carry-over from other donors' samples. CDR3 bases: TGTGCCAGCAAAGGCACAGGGGGTAGTCCACCCCTCCACTTT. This codes for CASKGTGGSPPLHF.